One TCR beta chain is described in this entry. The CDR3 runs 14 residues. Between the trimmed V and J ends, which lost 4 bases and 2 bases, there was a span of 12 bases. Germline V CDR1 and CDR2: SGHRS, YFSETQ. These data come from a study of blood T cell repertoires in COVID-19. Clones were read by immunoSEQ multiplex PCR, and TCRdb kept only the in-frame ones, dropping some. This table has some 290,000 clones, 85% to 90% appearing once. Participants reported their clinical history, and cohort assignment relied on those reports. The sequenced sample consisted of PBMCs or T cells enriched from blood (not recorded which). The TCR originated in a woman aged 25-40 years who had recovered from COVID-19. The V call is TRBV5-1, the J call TRBJ1-2; tentative D call: TRBD1 (6 bases). This CDR3 reads CASSEGVGNYGYTF. The CDR3 coding sequence is TGCGCCAGCAGCGAGGGGGTAGGAAACTATGGCTACACCTTC.